Included here is one T cell receptor beta chain sequence, with context. Antigen specificity is unknown. Measured with immunoSEQ multiplex PCR; TCRdb has only the in-frame clones, and not every one. The sample consists of about 110,000 clones, about 85% of them appearing once. The entry originates in a study of cytomegalovirus exposure and HLA in healthy donors. About the research overall: The roughly 130 validation repertoires used the same platform as the 650 to 800 first-cohort repertoires, a later analysis reported.

Study results and caveats: The dataset shows that most TCR sequences were rare, while some public TCRs occurred in many donors. Researchers reported that a few CMV-associated chains were confirmed in vitro as CMV antigen-specific.

The donors were part of the 120-subject validation cohort, which stood apart from the approximately 630-subject first cohort. The CDR3 contains 13 residues. V was pared by 7 bases and J by 7 bases, with 13 bases between. Germline values: CDR1 MNHEY, CDR2 SMNVEV (reference sequence). The sequenced material came from PBMCs. This sequence was found in a woman younger than 35 in good health and CMV-seronegative. The gene calls are TRBV27 and TRBJ1-4; D remains ambiguous. In nucleotides, the CDR3 is TGTGCCAGCAAAAAGGCGGGGAGTGAAAAACTGTTTTTT. Its translation: CASKKAGSEKLFF.